This is a list of T cell receptor beta chains from one sample in a study of control samples from healthy donors and cancer patients. The data were produced by immunoSEQ multiplex PCR, yet TCRdb's version contains in-frame clones alone and is incomplete. The table has some 110,000 clones, over 85% seen once. Sequencing used blood. The source of these receptors is a man aged 30 to 45 in good health. The CDR3 runs from the conserved cysteine through the conserved F or W. Each record gives: D gene, J gene, V gene, clone size, CDR3 DNA, CDR3 protein. The D gene is left open where the match is weak. Size values are once, few and many counts, or a class for expanded clones, and some rows have none.

D: NA; J: TRBJ1-5; V: TRBV10-3; size: NA; DNA: TGTGCCATCAGTGAGTCGAGCGGGGTCGGCAATCAGCCCCAGCATTTT; CDR3: CAISESSGVGNQPQHF
D: NA; J: TRBJ2-2; V: TRBV10-3; size: NA; DNA: TGTGCCATCAGTGAAAATACCGGGGAGCTGTTTTTT; CDR3: CAISENTGELFF
D: NA; J: TRBJ2-2; V: TRBV6-6; size: once; DNA: TGTGCCAGCAGTTACGGGGTGACCGGGGAGCTGTTTTTT; CDR3: CASSYGVTGELFF
D: NA; J: TRBJ1-1; V: TRBV30; size: NA; DNA: TGTGCCTGGGAGGAGTTCAAGAACACTGAAGCTTTCTTT; CDR3: CAWEEFKNTEAFF
D: NA; J: TRBJ2-6; V: TRBV6-4; size: NA; DNA: TGTGCCAGCAGTGAAAGGGGACTGACCTCTGGGGCCAACGTCCTGACTTTC; CDR3: CASSERGLTSGANVLTF
D: NA; J: TRBJ1-4; V: TRBV19; size: few; DNA: TGTGCCAGTGGGGCTGACCGTGGGACAAAGGATGAAAAACTGTTTTTT; CDR3: CASGADRGTKDEKLFF
D: NA; J: TRBJ1-2; V: TRBV4-2; size: NA; DNA: TGTGCCAGCAGCCCGGGGTTGTATGGCTACACCTTC; CDR3: CASSPGLYGYTF
D: NA; J: TRBJ1-5; V: TRBV2; size: few; DNA: TGTGCCAGCAGTGAAGCTTCGGGGGTGGGCAATCAGCCCCAGCATTTT; CDR3: CASSEASGVGNQPQHF
D: TRBD1; J: TRBJ2-7; V: TRBV18; size: NA; DNA: TGTGCCAGCTCACGTATGGACAGGGGCGAGCAGTACTTC; CDR3: CASSRMDRGEQYF
D: TRBD1; J: TRBJ1-3; V: TRBV19; size: NA; DNA: TGTGCCAGTACTACAGGGGAGCTCTCTGGAAACACCATATATTTT; CDR3: CASTTGELSGNTIYF
D: TRBD1; J: TRBJ2-7; V: TRBV5-1; size: NA; DNA: TGCGCCAGCAGCTGGACAGGGGGTTACGAGCAGTACTTC; CDR3: CASSWTGGYEQYF
D: NA; J: TRBJ1-2; V: TRBV15; size: NA; DNA: TGTGCCACCAGCAGAGATCTGGGTAGTGGGGCCACTCAATTTGGCTACACCTTC; CDR3: CATSRDLGSGATQFGYTF
D: TRBD1; J: TRBJ1-2; V: TRBV23-1; size: NA; DNA: TGCGCCAGCAGGTGGACAGGAGACGACTATGGCTACACCTTC; CDR3: CASRWTGDDYGYTF
D: TRBD2; J: TRBJ2-1; V: TRBV19; size: NA; DNA: TGTGCCAGTAGTAGGGGCCAGCGGGGGGGAGCTGAGCAGTTCTTC; CDR3: CASSRGQRGGAEQFF
D: NA; J: TRBJ2-5; V: TRBV5-1; size: NA; DNA: TGCGCCAGCAGCCCGCAAGAGACCCAGTACTTC; CDR3: CASSPQETQYF
D: NA; J: TRBJ1-4; V: TRBV21-1; size: NA; DNA: TGTGCCAGCAGCAAAGCGCTTTTCCGACAGGGGGCAGAAAAACTGTTTTTT; CDR3: CASSKALFRQGAEKLFF
D: NA; J: TRBJ1-6; V: TRBV3-1/TRBV3-2; size: NA; DNA: TGTGCCAGCAGCCAACGGTGGGCAGCTGACTCACCCCTCCACTTT; CDR3: CASSQRWAADSPLHF
D: NA; J: TRBJ1-1; V: TRBV4-1; size: NA; DNA: TGCGCCAGCAGCCGAGACGACAGTCGGAACACTGAAGCTTTCTTT; CDR3: CASSRDDSRNTEAFF
D: TRBD2; J: TRBJ2-5; V: TRBV11-2; size: NA; DNA: TGTGCCAGCACCGGGGGGAGTGGGCAAGAGACCCAGTACTTC; CDR3: CASTGGSGQETQYF
D: NA; J: TRBJ2-2; V: TRBV2; size: NA; DNA: TGTGCCAGCACGAGTAGCGAGAACACCGGGGAGCTGTTTTTT; CDR3: CASTSSENTGELFF
D: TRBD2; J: TRBJ2-5; V: TRBV7-9; size: NA; DNA: TGTGCCAGCAGTTCTTCCCGGCTAGCGGGGGCCGGGGGAGAGACCCAGTACTTC; CDR3: CASSSSRLAGAGGETQYF
D: TRBD1; J: TRBJ1-3; V: TRBV6-6; size: once; DNA: TGTGCCAGCAGTCCATATAGGACAGGGGCATTCTCTGGAAACACCATATATTTT; CDR3: CASSPYRTGAFSGNTIYF
D: NA; J: TRBJ1-2; V: TRBV6-5; size: NA; DNA: TGTGCCAGCAGCCCCCGGACAGCTAACTATGGCTACACCTTC; CDR3: CASSPRTANYGYTF